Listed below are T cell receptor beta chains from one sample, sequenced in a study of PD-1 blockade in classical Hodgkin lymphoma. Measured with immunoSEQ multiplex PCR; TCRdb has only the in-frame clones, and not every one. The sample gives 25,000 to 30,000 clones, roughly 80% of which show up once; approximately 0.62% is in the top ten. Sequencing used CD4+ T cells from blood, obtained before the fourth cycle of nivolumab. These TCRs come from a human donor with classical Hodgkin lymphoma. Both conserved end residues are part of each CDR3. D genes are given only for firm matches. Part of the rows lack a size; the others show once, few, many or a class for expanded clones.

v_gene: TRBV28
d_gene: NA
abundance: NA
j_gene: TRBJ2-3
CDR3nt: TGTGCCAGCAGGCAGGGTACGCAGTATTTT
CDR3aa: CASRQGTQYF

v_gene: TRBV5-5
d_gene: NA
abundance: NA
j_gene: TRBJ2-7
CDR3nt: TGTGCCAGCAGCTTGGTTCTCAGGGTGGGTCGCTACGAGCAGTACTTC
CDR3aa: CASSLVLRVGRYEQYF

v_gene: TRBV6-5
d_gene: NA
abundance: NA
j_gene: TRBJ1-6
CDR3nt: TGTGCCAGCAGTTATGAGCAGAGCTCCTATAATTCACCCCTCCACTTT
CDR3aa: CASSYEQSSYNSPLHF

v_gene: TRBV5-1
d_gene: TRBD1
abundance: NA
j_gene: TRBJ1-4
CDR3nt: TGCGCCAGCAGCGGGACAGGGGTAAATGAAAAACTGTTTTTT
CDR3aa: CASSGTGVNEKLFF

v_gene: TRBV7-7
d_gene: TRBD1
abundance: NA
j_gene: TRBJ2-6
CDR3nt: TGTGCCAGCAGCCCGACAGGGGTTGGGGCCAACGTCCTGACTTTC
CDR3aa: CASSPTGVGANVLTF

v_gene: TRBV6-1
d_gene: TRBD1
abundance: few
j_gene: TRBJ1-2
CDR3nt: TGTGCCAGCAGTCAAGTCCTCCAGGGGGGCCCCGGGCTCGCTAACTATGGCTACACCTTC
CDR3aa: CASSQVLQGGPGLANYGYTF

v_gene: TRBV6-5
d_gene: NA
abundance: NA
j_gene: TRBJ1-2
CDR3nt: TGTGCCAGCAGACCGGGCCAACTAAAGGGCTACACCTTC
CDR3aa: CASRPGQLKGYTF

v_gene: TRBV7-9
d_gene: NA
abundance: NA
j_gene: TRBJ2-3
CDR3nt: TGTGCCAGCAGCTTTAGGGAGACAGTTACCACAGATACGCAGTATTTT
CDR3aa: CASSFRETVTTDTQYF

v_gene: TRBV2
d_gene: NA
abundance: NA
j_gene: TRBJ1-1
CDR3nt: TGTGCCAGCATTGGACACACTGAAGCTTTCTTT
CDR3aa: CASIGHTEAFF

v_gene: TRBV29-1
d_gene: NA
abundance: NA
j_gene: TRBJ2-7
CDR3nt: TGCAGCGCCAACGTACAGGGTTTCCCCTACGAGCAGTACTTC
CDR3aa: CSANVQGFPYEQYF

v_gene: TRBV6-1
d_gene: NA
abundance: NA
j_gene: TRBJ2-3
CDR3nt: TGTGCCAGCAGAGGGGGGGGGACAACCACAGATACGCAGTATTTT
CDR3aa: CASRGGGTTTDTQYF

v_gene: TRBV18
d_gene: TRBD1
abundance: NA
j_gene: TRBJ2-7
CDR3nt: TGTGCCAGCTCACCGTCGACAGGGGGATGGTACGAGCAGTACTTC
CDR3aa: CASSPSTGGWYEQYF

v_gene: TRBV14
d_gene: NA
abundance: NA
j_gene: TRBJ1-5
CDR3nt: TGTGCCAGCAGCCAAGTTCGGCGGGGGAGGGATCAGCCCCAGCATTTT
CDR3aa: CASSQVRRGRDQPQHF

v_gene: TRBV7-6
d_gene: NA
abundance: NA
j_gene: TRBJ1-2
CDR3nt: TGTGCCAGCAGCTTAAAACAGGGAGATGGCTACACCTTC
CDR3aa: CASSLKQGDGYTF

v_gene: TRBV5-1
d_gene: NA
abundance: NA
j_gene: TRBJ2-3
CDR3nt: TGCGCCAGCAGCCTCGGACGGATCACAGATACGCAGTATTTT
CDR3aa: CASSLGRITDTQYF

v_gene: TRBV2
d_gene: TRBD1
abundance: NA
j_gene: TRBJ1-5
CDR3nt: TGTGCCAGCAGAACGCAGGGGGCATATCAGCCCCAGCATTTT
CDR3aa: CASRTQGAYQPQHF

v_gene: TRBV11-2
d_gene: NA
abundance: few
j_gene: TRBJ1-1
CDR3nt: TGTGCCAGCAGCCCCCCTTATTGGCCGAGCACTGAAGCTTTCTTT
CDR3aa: CASSPPYWPSTEAFF

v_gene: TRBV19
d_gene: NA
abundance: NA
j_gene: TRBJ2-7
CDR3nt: TGTGCCAGTAGCATAGACCGTTGGGGGCCATCGAACGAGCAGTACTTC
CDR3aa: CASSIDRWGPSNEQYF

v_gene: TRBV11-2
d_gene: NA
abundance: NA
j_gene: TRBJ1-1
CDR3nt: TGTGCCAGCAGCTTAGTCTCGGTGGGGGGCGAAGCTTTCTTT
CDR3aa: CASSLVSVGGEAFF

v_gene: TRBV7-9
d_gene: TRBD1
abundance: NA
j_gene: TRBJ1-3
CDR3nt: TGTGCCAGCAGCCAAGGGGACAGGGGGCCCGGAAACACCATATATTTT
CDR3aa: CASSQGDRGPGNTIYF

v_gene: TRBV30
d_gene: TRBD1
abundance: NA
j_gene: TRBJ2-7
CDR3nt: TGTGCCGGGGTTCAGGGGGCTGGCTACGAGCAGTACTTC
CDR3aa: CAGVQGAGYEQYF

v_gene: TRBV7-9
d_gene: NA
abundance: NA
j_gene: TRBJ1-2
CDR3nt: TGTGCCAGCAGCCGAGGTGGAGCTAACTATGGCTACACCTTC
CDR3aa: CASSRGGANYGYTF

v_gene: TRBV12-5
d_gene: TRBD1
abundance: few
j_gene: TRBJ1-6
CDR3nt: TGTGCTAGTGGCCCGACAGGGGGCGGCTCACCCCTCCACTTT
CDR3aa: CASGPTGGGSPLHF

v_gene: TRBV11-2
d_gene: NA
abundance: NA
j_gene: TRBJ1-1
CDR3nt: TGTGCCAGCAGCTTAGGAGGTCCGCGGGTTGAAGCTTTCTTT
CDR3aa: CASSLGGPRVEAFF

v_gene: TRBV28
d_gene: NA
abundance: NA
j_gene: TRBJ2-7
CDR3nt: TGTGCCAGCATGGATCTAACAAATGTGTACTACGAGCAGTACTTC
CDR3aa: CASMDLTNVYYEQYF

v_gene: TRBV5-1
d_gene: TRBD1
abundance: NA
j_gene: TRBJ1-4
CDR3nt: TGCGCCAGCAGCATGGGACAGGGGAGAGCAACTAATGAAAAACTGTTTTTT
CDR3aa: CASSMGQGRATNEKLFF

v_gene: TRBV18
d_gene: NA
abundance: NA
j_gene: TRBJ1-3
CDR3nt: TGTGCCAGCTCTCGGATGGGGACAACGGGAAACACCATATATTTT
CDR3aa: CASSRMGTTGNTIYF

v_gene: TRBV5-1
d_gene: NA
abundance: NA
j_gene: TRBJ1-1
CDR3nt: TGCGCCAGCAGCTTGGGGATCAGGGGCACTGAAGCTTTCTTT
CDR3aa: CASSLGIRGTEAFF

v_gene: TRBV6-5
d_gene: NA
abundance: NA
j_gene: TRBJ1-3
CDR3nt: TGTGCCAGCAGAAAACAGGGATCCGGAAACACCATATATTTT
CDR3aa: CASRKQGSGNTIYF

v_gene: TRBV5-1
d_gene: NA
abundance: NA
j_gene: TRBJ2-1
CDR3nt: TGCGCCAGCAGAGGGGGATCACGGAACAATGAGCAGTTCTTC
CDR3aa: CASRGGSRNNEQFF

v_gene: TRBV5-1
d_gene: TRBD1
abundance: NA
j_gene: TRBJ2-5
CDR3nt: TGCGCCAGCAGCCGGAGACAGGGGGCCGGGGAGACCCAGTACTTC
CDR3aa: CASSRRQGAGETQYF

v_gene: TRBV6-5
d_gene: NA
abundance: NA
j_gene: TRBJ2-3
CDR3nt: TGTGCCAGCAGTTACTCGGGCCTTAAGAACACAGATACGCAGTATTTT
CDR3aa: CASSYSGLKNTDTQYF

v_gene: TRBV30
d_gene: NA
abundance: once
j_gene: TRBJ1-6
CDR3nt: TGTGCCTGGAGGGGTTTTCAGGACCAGGTCTCACCCCTCCACTTT
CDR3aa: CAWRGFQDQVSPLHF

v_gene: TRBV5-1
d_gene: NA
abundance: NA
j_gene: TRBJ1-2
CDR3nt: TGCGCCAGCAGCTTGGATCCGGGGTATGGCTACACCTTC
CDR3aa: CASSLDPGYGYTF

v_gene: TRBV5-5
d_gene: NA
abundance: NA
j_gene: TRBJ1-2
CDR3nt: TGTGCCAGCAGCTTTTCCCGCTATCCGGGCTCCAACTATGGCTACACCTTC
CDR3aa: CASSFSRYPGSNYGYTF

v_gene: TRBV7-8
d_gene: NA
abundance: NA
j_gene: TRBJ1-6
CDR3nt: TGTGCCAGCAGCTTAATAAGGGGGGAAGGGTCACCCCTCCACTTT
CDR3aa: CASSLIRGEGSPLHF

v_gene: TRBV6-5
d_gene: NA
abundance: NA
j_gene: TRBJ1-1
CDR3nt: TGTGCCAGCAGGTCCTTAGGCAGGGGTGGGTCTGAAGCTTTCTTT
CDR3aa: CASRSLGRGGSEAFF